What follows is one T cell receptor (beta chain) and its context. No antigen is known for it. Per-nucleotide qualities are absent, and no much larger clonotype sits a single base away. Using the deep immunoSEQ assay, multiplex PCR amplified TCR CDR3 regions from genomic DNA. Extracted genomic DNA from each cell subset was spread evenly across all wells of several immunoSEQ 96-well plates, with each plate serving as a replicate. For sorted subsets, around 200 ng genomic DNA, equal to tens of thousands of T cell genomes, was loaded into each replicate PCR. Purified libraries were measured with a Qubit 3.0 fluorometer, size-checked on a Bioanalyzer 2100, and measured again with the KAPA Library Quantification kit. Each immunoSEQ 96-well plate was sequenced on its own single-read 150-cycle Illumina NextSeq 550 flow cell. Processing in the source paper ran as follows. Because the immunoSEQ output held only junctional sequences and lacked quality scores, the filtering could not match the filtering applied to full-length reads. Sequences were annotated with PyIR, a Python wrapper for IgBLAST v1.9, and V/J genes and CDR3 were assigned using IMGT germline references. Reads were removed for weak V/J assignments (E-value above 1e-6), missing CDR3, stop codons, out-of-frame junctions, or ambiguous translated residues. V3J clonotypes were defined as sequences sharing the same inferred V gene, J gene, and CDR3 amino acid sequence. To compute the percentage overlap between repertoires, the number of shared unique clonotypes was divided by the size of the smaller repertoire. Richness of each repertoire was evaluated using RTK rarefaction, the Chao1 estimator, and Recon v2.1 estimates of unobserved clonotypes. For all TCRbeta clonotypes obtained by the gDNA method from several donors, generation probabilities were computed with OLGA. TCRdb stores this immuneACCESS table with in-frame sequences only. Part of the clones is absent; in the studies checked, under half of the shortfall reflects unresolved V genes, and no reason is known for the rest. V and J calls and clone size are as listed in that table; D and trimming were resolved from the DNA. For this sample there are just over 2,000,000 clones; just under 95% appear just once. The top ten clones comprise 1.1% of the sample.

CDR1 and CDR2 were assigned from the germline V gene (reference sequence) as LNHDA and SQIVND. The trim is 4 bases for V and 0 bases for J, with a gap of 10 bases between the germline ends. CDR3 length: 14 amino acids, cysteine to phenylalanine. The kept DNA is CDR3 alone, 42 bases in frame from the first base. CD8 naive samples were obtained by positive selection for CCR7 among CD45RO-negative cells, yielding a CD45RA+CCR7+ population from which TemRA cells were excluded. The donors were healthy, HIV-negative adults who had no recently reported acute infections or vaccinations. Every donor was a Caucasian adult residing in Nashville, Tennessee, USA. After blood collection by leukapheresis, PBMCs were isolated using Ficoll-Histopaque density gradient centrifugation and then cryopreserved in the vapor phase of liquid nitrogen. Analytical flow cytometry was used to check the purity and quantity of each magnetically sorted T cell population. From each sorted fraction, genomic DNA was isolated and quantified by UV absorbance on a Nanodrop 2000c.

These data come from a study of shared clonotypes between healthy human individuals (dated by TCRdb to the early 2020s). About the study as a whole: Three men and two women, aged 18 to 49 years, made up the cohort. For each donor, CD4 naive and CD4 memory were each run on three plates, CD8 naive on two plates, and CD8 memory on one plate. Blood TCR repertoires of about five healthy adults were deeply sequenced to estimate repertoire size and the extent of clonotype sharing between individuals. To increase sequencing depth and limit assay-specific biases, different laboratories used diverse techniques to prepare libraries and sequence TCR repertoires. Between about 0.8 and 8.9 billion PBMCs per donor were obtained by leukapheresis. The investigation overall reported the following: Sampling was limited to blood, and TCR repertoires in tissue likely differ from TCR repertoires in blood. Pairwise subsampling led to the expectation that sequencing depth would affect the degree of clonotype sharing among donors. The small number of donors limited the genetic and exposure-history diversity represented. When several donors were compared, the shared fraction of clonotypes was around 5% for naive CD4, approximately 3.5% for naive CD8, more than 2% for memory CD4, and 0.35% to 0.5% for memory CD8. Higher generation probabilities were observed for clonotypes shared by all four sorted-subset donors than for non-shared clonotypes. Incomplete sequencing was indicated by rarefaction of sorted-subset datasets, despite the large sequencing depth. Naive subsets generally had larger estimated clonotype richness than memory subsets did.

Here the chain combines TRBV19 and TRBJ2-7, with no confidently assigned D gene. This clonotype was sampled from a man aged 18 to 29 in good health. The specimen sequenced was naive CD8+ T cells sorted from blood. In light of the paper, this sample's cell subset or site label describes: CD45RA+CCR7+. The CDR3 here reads CASSNDWYSYEQYF. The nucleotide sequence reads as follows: TGTGCCAGTAGTAATGACTGGTACTCCTACGAGCAGTACTTC.